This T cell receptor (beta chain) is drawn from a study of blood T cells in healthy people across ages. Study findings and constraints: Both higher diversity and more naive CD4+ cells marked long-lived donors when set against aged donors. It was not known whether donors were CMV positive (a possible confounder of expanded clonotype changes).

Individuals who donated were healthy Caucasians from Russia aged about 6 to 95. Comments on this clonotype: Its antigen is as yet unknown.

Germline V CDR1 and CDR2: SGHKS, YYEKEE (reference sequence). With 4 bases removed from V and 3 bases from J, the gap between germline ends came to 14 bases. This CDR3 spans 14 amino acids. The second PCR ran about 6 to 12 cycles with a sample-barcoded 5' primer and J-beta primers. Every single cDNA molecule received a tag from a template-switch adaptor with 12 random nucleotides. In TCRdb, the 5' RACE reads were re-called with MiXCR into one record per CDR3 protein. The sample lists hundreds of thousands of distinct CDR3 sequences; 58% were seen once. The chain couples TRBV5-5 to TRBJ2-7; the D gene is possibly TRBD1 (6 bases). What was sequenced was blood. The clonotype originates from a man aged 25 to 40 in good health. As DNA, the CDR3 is TGTGCCAGCAGCCCTTACAGGGTTGGCTACGAGCAGTACTTC. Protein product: CASSPYRVGYEQYF.